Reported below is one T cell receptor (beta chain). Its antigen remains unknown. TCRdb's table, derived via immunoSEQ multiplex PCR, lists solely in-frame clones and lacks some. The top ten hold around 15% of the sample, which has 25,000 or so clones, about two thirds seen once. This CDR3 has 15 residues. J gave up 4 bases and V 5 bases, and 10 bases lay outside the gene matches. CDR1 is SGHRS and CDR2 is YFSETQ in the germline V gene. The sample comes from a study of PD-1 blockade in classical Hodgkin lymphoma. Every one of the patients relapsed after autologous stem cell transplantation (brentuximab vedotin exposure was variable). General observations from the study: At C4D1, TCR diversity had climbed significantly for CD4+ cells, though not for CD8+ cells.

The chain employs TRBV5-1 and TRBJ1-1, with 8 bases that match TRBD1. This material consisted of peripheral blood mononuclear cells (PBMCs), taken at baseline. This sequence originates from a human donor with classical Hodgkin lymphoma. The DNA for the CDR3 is TGCGCCAGCAGGATGATGACAGGGGACGGCACTGAAGCTTTCTTT. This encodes CASRMMTGDGTEAFF.